This T cell receptor (beta chain) was documented in a study of blood T cell repertoires in COVID-19. Ages ranged from about 18 to 100 years, with residence in around 24 US areas. Data came from immunoSEQ multiplex PCR; TCRdb stores just in-frame clones and leaves some out. The table shows roughly 430,000 clones, with roughly 86% occurring only once. This CDR3 has 14 amino acids. The J segment lost 8 bases and the V segment lost 4 bases, leaving 4 bases of the junction unmatched. Germline-derived CDR1 and CDR2 are KGHDR and SFDVKD. The material sequenced was PBMCs or T cells enriched from blood (not recorded which). The sequence was obtained from a woman between 40 and 50 years old with acute COVID-19. The genes are TRBV24-1 and TRBJ2-2; 9 bases map to TRBD1. CDR3 sequence reads: CATSENRGPGELFF. CDR3 coding DNA: TGTGCCACCAGTGAAAACAGGGGGCCGGGGGAGCTGTTTTTT.